The 16 T cell receptor beta chains below come from one sample, sequenced in a study of T cell repertoires in aging, cancer and after chemotherapy. A mixed TRB-A/B primer pool amplified rearranged TRB by multiplex touch-down PCR. A single record per CDR3 protein comes from TCRdb applying MiXCR to the multiplex PCR reads. The repertoire holds some 8,000 distinct CDR3 sequences, with 25% to 40% as singletons. Peripheral blood genomic DNA, not sorted cells or RNA, was the template. Sequencing was performed on blood. These receptors were taken from a human donor in good health.

The V and J genes are TRBV28 and TRBJ2-1, with D perhaps matching TRBD1 or TRBD2 (5 bases each). CDR3 length: 12 amino acids. CDR1 and CDR2 from the germline V gene are MDHEN and SYDVKM. Trimming took 8 bases from V and 6 from J, leaving 11 bases between them. The CDR3 region has the DNA TGTGCCAGCCGGCGAGGGGCCAATGAGCAGTTCTTC. Translation: CASRRGANEQFF. Complete variable domain (other parts from reference TRBV28 and TRBJ2-1): DVKVTQSSRYLVKRTGEKVFLECVQDMDHENMFWYRQDPGLGLRLIYFSYDVKMKEKGDIPEGYSVSREKKERFSLILESASTNQTSMYLCASRRGANEQFFGPGTRLTVL.

By frequency in the sample, this clonotype is medium-sized. This chain links TRBV6-5 with TRBJ1-2; D is possibly TRBD1 (6 bases). CDR3 length: 13 amino acids. CDR1 and CDR2 from the germline V gene are MNHEY and SVGAGI. Trimming took off 5 bases at V and 6 bases at J, with 13 bases between the two ends. CDR3 sequence (DNA): TGTGCCAGCAGTGCGAGGGGGGGCCATGGCTACACCTTC. Residues: CASSARGGHGYTF.

This clonotype showed up just once. A much larger clone lies a single base off, so this may be a read error. The chain recombines TRBV29-1 with TRBJ1-5, with D possibly TRBD1 on 6 matching bases. In germline, CDR1 is SQVTM, CDR2 ANQGSEA. CDR3 length equals 15 residues. As DNA, the CDR3 is TGCAGCGAATCGGGGGCGGAGATACGCAATCAGCCCAAGCATTTT. It codes for CSESGAEIRNQPKHF.

The chain employs TRBV6-2 or TRBV6-3 and TRBJ1-4; D perhaps matches TRBD1 (6 bases). V shed 5 bases and J shed 8 bases, with 27 bases lying between them. CDR1 is MNHEY, CDR2 SVGEGT, per germline. The CDR3 contains 18 residues. The CDR3 spells CASSAPGASKPLREKLFF. CDR3 sequence (DNA): TGTGCCAGCAGTGCCCCGGGGGCATCCAAGCCGTTGAGAGAAAAACTGTTTTTT.

In the case of this clonotype: The junction does not match germline at one end; this may be a read error. CDR3 nucleotides: TGCGCCAGCAGCCACAAACGGGGGGTGGGCGGGGAGCTGTTTTTT. Encoded protein: CASSHKRGVGGELFF. J is TRBJ2-2 and V is TRBV5-5; TRBD2 matches at 7 bases. The length of the CDR3 is 15 residues. Germline CDR1 and CDR2: SGHKS and YYEKEE (reference sequence).

The V gene is TRBV28, the J gene TRBJ1-2; no clear D gene. Germline V CDR1 and CDR2: MDHEN, SYDVKM. V was clipped by 7 bases and J by 4 bases, with 13 bases between them. The CDR3 length is 13 residues. CDR3 sequence reads: CASTLENSYGYTF. CDR3 coding DNA: TGTGCCAGCACCCTGGAAAACAGCTATGGCTACACCTTC.

This clonotype is medium-sized in the sample. The chain joins TRBV11-1 to TRBJ2-5; 10 bases agree with TRBD1. V shed 5 bases and J 3 bases; nucleotides not matched to a gene: 3. There are 14 residues in the CDR3. Per germline, CDR1 SGHAT and CDR2 FQDESV (reference sequence). The CDR3: CASSLGQGKETQYF. DNA of the CDR3: TGTGCCAGCAGCCTGGGACAGGGGAAAGAGACCCAGTACTTC.

This clonotype was seen only a few times. The chain carries TRBV5-6 and TRBJ2-3; D unclear. V was pared by 0 bases and J by 4 bases, with 15 bases between. The CDR3 is 16 amino acids. Germline assignment: CDR1 SGHDT and CDR2 YYEEEE. CDR3 region: CASSLGGNGVPDTQYF. The CDR3, as DNA: TGTGCCAGCAGCTTGGGTGGGAATGGGGTCCCAGATACGCAGTATTTT.

V is TRBV15 and J is TRBJ1-1; D ambiguous. V lost 2 bases to trimming and J lost 1 base, with 5 bases between them. The CDR3 totals 13 residues. The germline V gene encodes CDR1 LNHNV and CDR2 YYDKDF (reference sequence). The DNA of the CDR3 is TGTGCCACCAGCAGATCAGAGAACACTGAAGCTTTCTTT. Protein product: CATSRSENTEAFF.

This clonotype has more than one count but fewer than ten. The genes are TRBV7-2 and TRBJ2-2; D may be TRBD1 (6 bases). CDR3 length: 16 amino acids. V was trimmed by 4 bases and J by 1 base, leaving 13 bases between them. Germline values: CDR1 SGHTA, CDR2 FQGNSA. In DNA, the CDR3 is TGTGCCAGCAGCTCTCGACAGGCCTGGAACACCGGGGAGCTGTTTTTT. Its translation is CASSSRQAWNTGELFF.

The V gene is TRBV6-2 or TRBV6-3, the J gene TRBJ1-2; 12 bases map to TRBD1. Germline trimming cut 5 bases from V and 11 bases from J; bases unmatched to any gene: 9. This CDR3 contains 14 residues. Germline lookup yields CDR1 MNHEY and CDR2 SVGEGT. In DNA, the CDR3 is TGTGCCAGCAGTGAAAGGGACAGGGGGCGACTGTACACCTTC. Residues: CASSERDRGRLYTF.

About this clonotype: A much more abundant neighbour one base away suggests this may be a read error. The V and J genes are TRBV27 and TRBJ1-1; unclear D gene. The V gene lost 4 bases and the J gene lost 1 base, with 10 bases spanning the gap. Germline CDR1 is MNHEY and CDR2 is SMNVEV (reference sequence). This CDR3 region has 14 residues. CDR3 loop: CASSYGPKNTEAFF. In DNA form, the CDR3 reads TGTGCCAGCAGTTACGGACCGAAGAACACTGAAGCTTTCTTT.

The J gene is TRBJ2-6, the V gene TRBV28; D remains ambiguous. CDR1 is MDHEN, CDR2 SYDVKM, per germline. V lost 1 base and J lost 0, with 7 bases in between. This CDR3 is built from 16 residues. The CDR3 here is CASSLFLASGANVLTF. CDR3 coding DNA: TGTGCCAGCAGTTTATTTTTGGCCTCTGGGGCCAACGTCCTGACTTTC. Full variable domain (remainder filled in from reference TRBV28 and TRBJ2-6): DVKVTQSSRYLVKRTGEKVFLECVQDMDHENMFWYRQDPGLGLRLIYFSYDVKMKEKGDIPEGYSVSREKKERFSLILESASTNQTSMYLCASSLFLASGANVLTFGAGSRLTVL.

In this sample, this clonotype is medium-sized (0.01 to 0.1%). The chain carries TRBV5-1 and TRBJ2-7; D might be TRBD1 or TRBD2, each matching 5 bases. This CDR3 region has 14 residues. Germline CDR1 SGHRS, CDR2 YFSETQ. Trimming cost V 1 base and J 5 bases, with 13 bases left between them. Written as DNA, the CDR3 is TGCGCCAGCAGCTTGAATGAGGGGTCCCACGAGCAGTACTTC. Amino acids: CASSLNEGSHEQYF.

Sample share makes this clonotype medium-sized. V usage is TRBV27 and J usage is TRBJ2-7; TRBD2 aligns across 7 bases. The V gene's germline CDR1 is MNHEY and CDR2 SMNVEV (reference sequence). The V segment lost 10 bases and the J segment 4 bases; nucleotides outside the gene matches: 16. CDR3 length: 15 amino acids. The chain's CDR3 is CATSPRAGEAYEQYF. DNA for the CDR3: TGTGCCACATCTCCGCGGGCGGGGGAGGCTTACGAGCAGTACTTC.

With respect to this clonotype: Possible read error: a much larger clone is one base away. The rearrangement joins TRBV15 to TRBJ2-3; D not certain. The germline V gene has CDR1 LNHNV and CDR2 YYDKDF (reference sequence). Trimming removed 2 bases at V and 5 bases at J, with 5 bases between. The length of the CDR3 is 12 residues. CDR3: CATSRYRDTQYF. The CDR3 bases are TGTGCCACCAGCAGATACAGAGATACGCAGTATTTT.